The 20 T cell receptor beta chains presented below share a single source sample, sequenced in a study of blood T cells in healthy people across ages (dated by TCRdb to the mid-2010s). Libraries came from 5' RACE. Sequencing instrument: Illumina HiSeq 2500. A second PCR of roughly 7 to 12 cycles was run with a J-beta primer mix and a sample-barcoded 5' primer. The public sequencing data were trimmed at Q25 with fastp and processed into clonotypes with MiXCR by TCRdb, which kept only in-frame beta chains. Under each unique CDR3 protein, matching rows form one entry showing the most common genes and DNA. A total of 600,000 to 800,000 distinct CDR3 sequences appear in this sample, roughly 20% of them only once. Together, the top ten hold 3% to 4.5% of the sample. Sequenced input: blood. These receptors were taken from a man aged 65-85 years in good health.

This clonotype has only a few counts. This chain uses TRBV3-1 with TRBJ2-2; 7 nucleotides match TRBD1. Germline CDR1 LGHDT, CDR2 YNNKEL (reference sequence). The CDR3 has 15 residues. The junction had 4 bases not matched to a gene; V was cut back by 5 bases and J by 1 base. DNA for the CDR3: TGTGCCAGCAGCTTTAGACAGGGGAACACCGGGGAGCTGTTTTTT. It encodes CASSFRQGNTGELFF.

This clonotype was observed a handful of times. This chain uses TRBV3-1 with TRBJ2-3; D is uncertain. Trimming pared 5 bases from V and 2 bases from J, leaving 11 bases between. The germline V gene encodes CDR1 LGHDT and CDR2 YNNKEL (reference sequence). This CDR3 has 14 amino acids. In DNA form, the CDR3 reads TGTGCCAGCAGCTCCTCCAGCGCCACAGATACGCAGTATTTT. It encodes CASSSSSATDTQYF.

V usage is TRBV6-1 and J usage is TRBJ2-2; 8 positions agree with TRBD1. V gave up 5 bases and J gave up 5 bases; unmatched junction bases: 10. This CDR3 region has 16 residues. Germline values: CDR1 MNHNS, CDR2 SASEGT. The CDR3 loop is CASSTRDRSGTGELFF. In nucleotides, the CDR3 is TGTGCCAGCAGTACGCGGGACAGGTCGGGGACCGGGGAGCTGTTTTTT.

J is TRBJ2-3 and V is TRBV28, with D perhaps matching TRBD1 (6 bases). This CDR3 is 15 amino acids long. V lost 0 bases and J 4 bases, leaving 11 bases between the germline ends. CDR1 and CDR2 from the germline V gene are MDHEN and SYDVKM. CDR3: CASSLWGHFPDTQYF. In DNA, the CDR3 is TGTGCCAGCAGTTTATGGGGACATTTTCCAGATACGCAGTATTTT. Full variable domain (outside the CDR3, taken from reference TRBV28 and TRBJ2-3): DVKVTQSSRYLVKRTGEKVFLECVQDMDHENMFWYRQDPGLGLRLIYFSYDVKMKEKGDIPEGYSVSREKKERFSLILESASTNQTSMYLCASSLWGHFPDTQYFGPGTRLTVL.

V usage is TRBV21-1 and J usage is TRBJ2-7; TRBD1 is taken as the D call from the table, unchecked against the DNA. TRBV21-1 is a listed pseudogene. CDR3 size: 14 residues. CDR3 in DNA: TGTGCCAGCAGCCACCGGGGACAGGGACAATTGCAGTACTTC. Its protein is CASSHRGQGQLQYF.

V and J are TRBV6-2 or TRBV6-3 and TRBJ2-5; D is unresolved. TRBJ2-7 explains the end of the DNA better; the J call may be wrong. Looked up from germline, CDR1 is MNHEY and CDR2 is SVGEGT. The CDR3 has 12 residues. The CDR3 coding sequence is TGTGCCAGCAGTTTCGCACCCTACGAGCAGTACTTC. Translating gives CASSFAPYEQYF.

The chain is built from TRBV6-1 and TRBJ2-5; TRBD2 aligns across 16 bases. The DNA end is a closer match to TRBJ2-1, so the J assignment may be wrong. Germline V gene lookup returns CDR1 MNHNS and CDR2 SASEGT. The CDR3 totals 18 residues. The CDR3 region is CASRPPPGLAGGFDEQFF. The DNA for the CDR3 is TGTGCCAGCAGACCGCCCCCGGGACTAGCGGGAGGGTTCGATGAGCAGTTCTTC.

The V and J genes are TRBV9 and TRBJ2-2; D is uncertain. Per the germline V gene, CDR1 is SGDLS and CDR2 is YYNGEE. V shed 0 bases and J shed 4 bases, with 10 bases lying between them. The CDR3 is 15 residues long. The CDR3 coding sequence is TGTGCCAGCAGCGTAGACGTAAAACCCACCGGGGAGCTGTTTTTT. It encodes CASSVDVKPTGELFF.

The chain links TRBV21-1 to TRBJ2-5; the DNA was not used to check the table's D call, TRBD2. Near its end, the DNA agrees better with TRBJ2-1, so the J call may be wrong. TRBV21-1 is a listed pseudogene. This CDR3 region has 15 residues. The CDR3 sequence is CASSKTSLDYNEQFF. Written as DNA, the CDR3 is TGTGCCAGCAGCAAAACCTCCCTAGACTACAATGAGCAGTTCTTC.

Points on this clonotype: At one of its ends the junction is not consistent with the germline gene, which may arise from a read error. In DNA, the CDR3 is TGCAGTGCTAGTATGCTAGCGGGAGCCAAAAACATCCAGTACTTC. This gives the protein CSASMLAGAKNIQYF. V and J are TRBV20-1 and TRBJ2-4; 10 bases map to TRBD2. Looked up from germline, CDR1 is DFQATT and CDR2 is SNEGSKA (reference sequence). The CDR3 runs 15 residues.

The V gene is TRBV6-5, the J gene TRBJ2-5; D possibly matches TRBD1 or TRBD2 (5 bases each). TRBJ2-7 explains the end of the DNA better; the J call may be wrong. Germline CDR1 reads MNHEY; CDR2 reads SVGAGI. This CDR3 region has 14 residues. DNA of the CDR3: TGTGCCAGCACACCGGGACGAGGGGCCTACGAGCAGTACTTC. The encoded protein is CASTPGRGAYEQYF.

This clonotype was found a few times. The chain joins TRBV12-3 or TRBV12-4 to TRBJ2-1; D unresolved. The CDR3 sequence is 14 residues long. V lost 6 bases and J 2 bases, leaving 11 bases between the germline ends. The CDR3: CASSPDGTYNEQFF. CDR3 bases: TGTGCCAGCAGCCCGGACGGCACCTACAATGAGCAGTTCTTC.

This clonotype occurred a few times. As DNA, the CDR3 is TGCAGTGCTAGAGATCGGGCTGCGGGAGGGCCTTCTGAGCAGTTCTTC. This translates into CSARDRAAGGPSEQFF. V is TRBV20-1 and J is TRBJ2-1; 9 bases match TRBD2. Germline values: CDR1 DFQATT, CDR2 SNEGSKA (reference sequence). The CDR3 length is 16 residues. The V gene end was trimmed by 0 bases and the J gene end by 9 bases; junction bases not matched to a gene: 12.

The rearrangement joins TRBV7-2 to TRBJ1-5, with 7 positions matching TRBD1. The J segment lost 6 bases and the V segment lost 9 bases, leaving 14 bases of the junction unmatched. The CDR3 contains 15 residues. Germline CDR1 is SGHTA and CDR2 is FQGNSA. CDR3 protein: CASGLTTGEAQPQHF. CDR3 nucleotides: TGTGCCAGTGGATTGACAACAGGGGAAGCTCAGCCCCAGCATTTT. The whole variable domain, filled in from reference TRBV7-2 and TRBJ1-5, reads GAGVSQSPSNKVTEKGKDVELRCDPISGHTALYWYRQSLGQGLEFLIYFQGNSAPDKSGLPSDRFSAERTGGSVSTLTIQRTQQEDSAVYLCASGLTTGEAQPQHFGDGTRLSIL.

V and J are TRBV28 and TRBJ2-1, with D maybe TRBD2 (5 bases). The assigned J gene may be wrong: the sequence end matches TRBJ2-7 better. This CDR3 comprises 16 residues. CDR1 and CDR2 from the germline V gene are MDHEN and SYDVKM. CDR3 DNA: TGTGCCAGCAGTTATCCCCGCGGGTCAAGCTCCTACGAGCAGTACTTC. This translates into CASSYPRGSSSYEQYF.

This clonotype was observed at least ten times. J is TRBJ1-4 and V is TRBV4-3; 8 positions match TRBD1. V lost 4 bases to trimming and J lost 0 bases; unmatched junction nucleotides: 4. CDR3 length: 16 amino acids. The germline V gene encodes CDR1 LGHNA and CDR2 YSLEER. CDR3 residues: CASSPDRGATNEKLFF. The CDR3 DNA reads TGCGCCAGCAGCCCCGACAGGGGAGCAACTAATGAAAAACTGTTTTTT.

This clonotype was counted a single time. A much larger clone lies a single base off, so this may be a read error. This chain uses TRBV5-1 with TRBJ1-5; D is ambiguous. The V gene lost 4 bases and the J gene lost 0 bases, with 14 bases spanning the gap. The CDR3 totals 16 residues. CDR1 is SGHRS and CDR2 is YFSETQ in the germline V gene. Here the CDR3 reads CASSEETVNSNQPQHF. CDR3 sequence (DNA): TGCGCCAGCAGCGAGGAGACTGTCAATAGCAATCAGCCCCAGCATTTT.

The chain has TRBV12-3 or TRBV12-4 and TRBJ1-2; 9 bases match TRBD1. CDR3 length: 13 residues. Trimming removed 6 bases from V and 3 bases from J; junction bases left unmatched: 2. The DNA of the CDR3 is TGTGCCAGCAGCTGGGACAGGGACTATGGCTACACCTTC. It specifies CASSWDRDYGYTF.

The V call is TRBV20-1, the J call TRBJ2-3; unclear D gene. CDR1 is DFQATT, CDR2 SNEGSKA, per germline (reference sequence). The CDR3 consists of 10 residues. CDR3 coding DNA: TGCAGCGAGAGCACAGATACGCAGTATTTT. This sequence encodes CSESTDTQYF.

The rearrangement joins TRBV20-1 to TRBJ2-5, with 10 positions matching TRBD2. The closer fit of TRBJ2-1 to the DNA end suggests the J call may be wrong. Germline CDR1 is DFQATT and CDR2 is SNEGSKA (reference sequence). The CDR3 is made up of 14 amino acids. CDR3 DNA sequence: TGCAGTGCTTTTCACCAGCGGGAGGGAAATGAGCAGTTCTTC. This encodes CSAFHQREGNEQFF.